The sequence of this T cell receptor (beta chain) was determined in a study of T and B cells in COVID-19 patients. Study details: Of 20 active-infection patients, 12 were critically ill with mechanical ventilation or extracorporeal membrane oxygenation. Study-wide results and caveats: In COVID-19 patients, T cell receptor beta variable and joining gene use was reportedly strongly skewed.

Germline loops: CDR1 PRHDT, CDR2 FYEKMQ (reference sequence). Trimming left V 6 bases short and J 3 bases short, with 15 bases between. The CDR3 has 15 amino acids. TRB rearrangements were amplified by multiplex PCR with BIOMED2 TRB-A/B primers. A single record per CDR3 protein comes from TCRdb applying MiXCR to the multiplex PCR reads. The table shows about 12,000 distinct CDR3 sequences, with roughly 30% occurring only once. This clonotype is classed as medium-sized (0.01 to 0.1%). Its antigen remains unidentified. Each TRB amplification used about 250-550 ng of genomic DNA from blood. This receptor was obtained from a human donor who had recovered from COVID-19. The genes are TRBV13 and TRBJ2-1, with D maybe TRBD2 (6 bases). The source material was blood. CDR3 DNA: TGTGCCAGCAGTAAGGGCGGGACCTTCTACAATGAGCAGTTCTTC. Residues: CASSKGGTFYNEQFF.